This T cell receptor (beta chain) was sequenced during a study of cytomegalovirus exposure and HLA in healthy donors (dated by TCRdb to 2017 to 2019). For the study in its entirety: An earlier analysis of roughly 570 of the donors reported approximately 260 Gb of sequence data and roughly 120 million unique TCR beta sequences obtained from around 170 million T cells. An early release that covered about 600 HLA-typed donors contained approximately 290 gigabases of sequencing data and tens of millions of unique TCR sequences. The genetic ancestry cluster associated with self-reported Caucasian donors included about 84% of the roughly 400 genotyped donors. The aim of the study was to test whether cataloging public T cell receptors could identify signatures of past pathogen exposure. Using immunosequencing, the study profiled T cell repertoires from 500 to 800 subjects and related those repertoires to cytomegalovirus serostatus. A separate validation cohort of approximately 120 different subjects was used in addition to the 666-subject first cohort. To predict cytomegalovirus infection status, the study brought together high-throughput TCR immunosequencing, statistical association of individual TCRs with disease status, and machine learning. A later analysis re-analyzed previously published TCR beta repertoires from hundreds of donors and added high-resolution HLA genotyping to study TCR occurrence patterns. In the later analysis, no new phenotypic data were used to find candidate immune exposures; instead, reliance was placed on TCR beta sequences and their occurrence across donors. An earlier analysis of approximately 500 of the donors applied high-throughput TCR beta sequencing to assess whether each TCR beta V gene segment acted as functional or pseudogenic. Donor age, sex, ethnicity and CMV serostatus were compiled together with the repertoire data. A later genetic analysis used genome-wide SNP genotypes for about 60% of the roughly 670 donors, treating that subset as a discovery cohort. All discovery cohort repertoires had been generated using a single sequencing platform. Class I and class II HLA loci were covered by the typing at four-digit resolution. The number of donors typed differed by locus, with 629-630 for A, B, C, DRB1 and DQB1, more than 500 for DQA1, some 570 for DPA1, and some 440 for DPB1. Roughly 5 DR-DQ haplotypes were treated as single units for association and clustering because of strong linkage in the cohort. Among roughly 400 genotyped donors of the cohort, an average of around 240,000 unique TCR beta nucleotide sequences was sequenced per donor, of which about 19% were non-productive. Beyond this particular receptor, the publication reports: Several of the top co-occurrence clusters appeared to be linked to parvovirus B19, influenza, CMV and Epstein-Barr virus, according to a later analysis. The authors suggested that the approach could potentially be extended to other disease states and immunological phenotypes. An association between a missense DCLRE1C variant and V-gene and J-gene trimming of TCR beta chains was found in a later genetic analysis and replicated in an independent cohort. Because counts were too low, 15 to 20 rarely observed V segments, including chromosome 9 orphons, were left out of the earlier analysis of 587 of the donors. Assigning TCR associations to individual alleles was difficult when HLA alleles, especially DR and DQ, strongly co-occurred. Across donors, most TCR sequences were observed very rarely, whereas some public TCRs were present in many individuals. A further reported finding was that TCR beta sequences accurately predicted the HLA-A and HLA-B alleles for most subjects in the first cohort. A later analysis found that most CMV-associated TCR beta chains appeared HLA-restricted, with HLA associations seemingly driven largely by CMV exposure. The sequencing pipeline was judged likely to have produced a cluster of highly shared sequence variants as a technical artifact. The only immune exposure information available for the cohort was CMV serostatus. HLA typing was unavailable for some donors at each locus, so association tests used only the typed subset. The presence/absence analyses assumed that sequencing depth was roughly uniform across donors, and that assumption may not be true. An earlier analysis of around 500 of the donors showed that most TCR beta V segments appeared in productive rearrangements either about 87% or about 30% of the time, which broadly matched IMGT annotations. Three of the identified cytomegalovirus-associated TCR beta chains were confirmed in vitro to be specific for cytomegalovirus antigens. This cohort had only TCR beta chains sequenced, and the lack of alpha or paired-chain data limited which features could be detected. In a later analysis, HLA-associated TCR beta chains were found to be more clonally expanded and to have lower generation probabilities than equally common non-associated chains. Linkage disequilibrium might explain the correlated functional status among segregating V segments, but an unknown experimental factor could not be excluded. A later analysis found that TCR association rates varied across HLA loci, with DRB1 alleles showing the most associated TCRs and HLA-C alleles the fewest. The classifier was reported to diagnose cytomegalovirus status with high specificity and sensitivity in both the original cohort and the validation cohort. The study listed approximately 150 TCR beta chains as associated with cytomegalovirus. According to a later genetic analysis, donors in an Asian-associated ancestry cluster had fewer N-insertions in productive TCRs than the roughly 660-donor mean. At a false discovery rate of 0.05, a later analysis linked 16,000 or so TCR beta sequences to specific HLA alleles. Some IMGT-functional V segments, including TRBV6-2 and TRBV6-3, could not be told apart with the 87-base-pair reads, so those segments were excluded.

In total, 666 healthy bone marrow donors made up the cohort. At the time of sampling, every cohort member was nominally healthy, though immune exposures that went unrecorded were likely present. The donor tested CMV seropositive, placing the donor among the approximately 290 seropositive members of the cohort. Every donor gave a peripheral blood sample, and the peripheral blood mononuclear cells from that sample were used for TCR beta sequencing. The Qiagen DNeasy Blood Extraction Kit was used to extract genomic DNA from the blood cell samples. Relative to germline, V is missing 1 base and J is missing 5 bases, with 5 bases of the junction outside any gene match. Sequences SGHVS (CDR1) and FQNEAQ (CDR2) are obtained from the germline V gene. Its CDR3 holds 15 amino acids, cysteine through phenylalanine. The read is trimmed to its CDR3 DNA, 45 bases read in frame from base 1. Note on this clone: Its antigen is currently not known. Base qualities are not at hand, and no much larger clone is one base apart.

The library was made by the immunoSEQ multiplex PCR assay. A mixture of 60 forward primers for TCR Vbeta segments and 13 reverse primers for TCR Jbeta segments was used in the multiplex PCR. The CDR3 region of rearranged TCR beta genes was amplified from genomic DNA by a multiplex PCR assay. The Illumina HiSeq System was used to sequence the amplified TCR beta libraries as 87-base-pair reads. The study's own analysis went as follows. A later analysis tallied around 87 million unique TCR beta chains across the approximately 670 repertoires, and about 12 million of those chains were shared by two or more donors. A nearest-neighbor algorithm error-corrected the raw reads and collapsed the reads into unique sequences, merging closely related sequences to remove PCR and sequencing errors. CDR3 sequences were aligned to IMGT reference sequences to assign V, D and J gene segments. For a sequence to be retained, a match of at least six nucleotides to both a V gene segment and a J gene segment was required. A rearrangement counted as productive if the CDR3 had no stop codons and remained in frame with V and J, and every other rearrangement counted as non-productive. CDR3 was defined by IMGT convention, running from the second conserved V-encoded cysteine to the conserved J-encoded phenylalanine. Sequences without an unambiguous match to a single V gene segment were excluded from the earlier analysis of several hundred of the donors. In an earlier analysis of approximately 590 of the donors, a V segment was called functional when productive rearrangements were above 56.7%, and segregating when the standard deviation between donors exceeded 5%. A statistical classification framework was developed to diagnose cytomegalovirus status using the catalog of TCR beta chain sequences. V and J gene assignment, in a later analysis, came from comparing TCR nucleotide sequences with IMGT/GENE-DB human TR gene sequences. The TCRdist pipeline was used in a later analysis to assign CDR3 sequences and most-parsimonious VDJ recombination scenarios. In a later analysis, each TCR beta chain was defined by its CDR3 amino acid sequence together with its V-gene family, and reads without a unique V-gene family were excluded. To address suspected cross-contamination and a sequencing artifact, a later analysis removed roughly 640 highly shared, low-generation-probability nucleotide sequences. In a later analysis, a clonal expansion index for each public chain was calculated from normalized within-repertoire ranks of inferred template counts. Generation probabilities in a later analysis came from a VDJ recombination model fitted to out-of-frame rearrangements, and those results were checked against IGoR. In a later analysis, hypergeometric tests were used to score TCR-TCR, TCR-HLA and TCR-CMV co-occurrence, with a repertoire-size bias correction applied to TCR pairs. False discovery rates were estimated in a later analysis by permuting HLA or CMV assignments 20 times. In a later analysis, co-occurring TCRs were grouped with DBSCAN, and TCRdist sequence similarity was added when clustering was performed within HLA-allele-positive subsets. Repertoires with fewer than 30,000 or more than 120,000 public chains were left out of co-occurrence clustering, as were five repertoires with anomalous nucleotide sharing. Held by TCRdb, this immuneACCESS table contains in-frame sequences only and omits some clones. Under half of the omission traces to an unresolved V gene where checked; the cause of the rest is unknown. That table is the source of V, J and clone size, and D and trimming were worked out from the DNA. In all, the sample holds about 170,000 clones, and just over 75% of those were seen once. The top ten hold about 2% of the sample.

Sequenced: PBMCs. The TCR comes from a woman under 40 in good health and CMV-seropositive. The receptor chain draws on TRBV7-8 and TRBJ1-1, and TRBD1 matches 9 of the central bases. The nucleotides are TGTGCCAGCAGCTTAGTACAGGGGGCATATACTGAAGCTTTCTTT. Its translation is CASSLVQGAYTEAFF.